A single sample is the source of the 24 T cell receptor beta chains below, sequenced in a study of blood T cell repertoires in COVID-19. Produced via immunoSEQ multiplex PCR; TCRdb's table is partial and in-frame only. The sample records 450,000 to 500,000 clones, roughly 87% being singletons. Sequenced input: PBMCs or T cells enriched from blood (not recorded which). The receptors were gathered from a woman aged 18-30 years who had recovered from COVID-19.

The genes are TRBV15 and TRBJ1-5; D is unresolved. The germline CDR1 and CDR2 sequences are LNHNV and YYDKDF (reference sequence). The CDR3 totals 14 residues. The ends were cut back, 0 bases at V and 3 bases at J, with 6 bases in the middle. The CDR3 sequence is CATSRDNNNQPQHF. The CDR3, as DNA: TGTGCCACCAGCAGAGATAACAACAATCAGCCCCAGCATTTT.

V gene TRBV5-1 combines with J gene TRBJ1-3; no clear D gene. The germline CDR1 and CDR2 sequences are SGHRS and YFSETQ. The CDR3 is 15 residues long. Between the trimmed V and J ends, which lost 0 bases and 0 bases, there was a span of 7 bases. The chain's CDR3 is CASSLDSISGNTIYF. The CDR3 nucleotides are TGCGCCAGCAGCTTGGACAGTATCTCTGGAAACACCATATATTTT. The variable domain in full, completed from reference TRBV5-1 and TRBJ1-3, reads KAGVTQTPRYLIKTRGQQVTLSCSPISGHRSVSWYQQTPGQGLQFLFEYFSETQRNKGNFPGRFSGRQFSNSRSEMNVSTLELGDSALYLCASSLDSISGNTIYFGEGSWLTVV.

This chain links TRBV27 with TRBJ2-7, with 7 positions matching TRBD1. Per the germline V gene, CDR1 is MNHEY and CDR2 is SMNVEV (reference sequence). Trimming removed 3 bases from V and 4 bases from J; junction bases left unmatched: 9. The CDR3 loop spans 15 amino acids. The chain's CDR3 is CASSFSADRAYEQYF. CDR3 nucleotide sequence: TGTGCCAGCAGTTTCTCCGCAGACAGGGCTTACGAGCAGTACTTC.

The V call is TRBV2, the J call TRBJ1-1; 7 bases match TRBD1. This CDR3 comprises 15 residues. Looked up from germline, CDR1 is SNHLY and CDR2 is FYNNEI. Trimming removed 10 bases from V and 0 bases from J; junction bases left unmatched: 11. The CDR3 region has the DNA TGTGCCAACGGGGACAGTCGGGCGATGAACACTGAAGCTTTCTTT. It is translated as CANGDSRAMNTEAFF.

The V and J genes are TRBV6-6 and TRBJ2-4; 10 bases match TRBD1. Germline values: CDR1 MNHNY, CDR2 SVGAGI (reference sequence). The ends lost 4 bases at V and 3 bases at J; junction bases unmatched: 6. The CDR3 is made up of 16 amino acids. The CDR3 DNA is TGTGCCAGCAGTTGGGACAGGGGCAGTGGCAAAAACATTCAGTACTTC. Protein product: CASSWDRGSGKNIQYF.

This sequence joins TRBV7-3 and TRBJ1-1; D unresolved. The CDR3 length is 13 residues. V lost 5 bases and J 0 bases, leaving 7 bases between the germline ends. The V gene's germline CDR1 is SGHTA and CDR2 FQGTGA. CDR3 sequence: CASSTTLNTEAFF. CDR3 nucleotides: TGTGCCAGCAGCACGACACTGAACACTGAAGCTTTCTTT.

The chain links TRBV11-2 to TRBJ1-2, with unresolved D. The V gene lost 0 bases and the J gene lost 4 bases, with 12 bases spanning the gap. The CDR3 spans 15 residues. Germline lookup yields CDR1 SGHAT and CDR2 FQNNGV. CDR3 loop: CASSLDRTAGYGYTF. The DNA for the CDR3 is TGTGCCAGCAGCTTAGATCGAACAGCCGGCTATGGCTACACCTTC.

This chain connects TRBV7-6 to TRBJ2-1; 10 positions agree with TRBD2. The V and J ends lost 2 bases and 7 bases, in that order; junction bases with no gene match: 11. CDR3 length: 17 residues. Germline loops: CDR1 SGHVS, CDR2 FNYEAQ. The CDR3 sequence: CASSLIPSGGRINEQFF. The CDR3 bases are TGTGCCAGCAGCTTAATCCCTAGCGGGGGCCGCATAAATGAGCAGTTCTTC.

The genes are TRBV18 and TRBJ1-6, with D unresolved. Trimming shortened V by 0 bases and J by 5 bases, and 5 bases separated the two germline ends. CDR3 size: 14 residues. From germline, CDR1 is KGHSH and CDR2 LQKENI. CDR3: CASSPPADNSPLHF. The DNA for the CDR3 is TGTGCCAGCTCACCACCAGCCGATAATTCACCCCTCCACTTT.

This chain uses TRBV6-6 with TRBJ2-7, with a weak D call TRBD2 (6 bases). V was shortened by 0 bases and J by 3 bases, with 9 bases between the two germline ends. The CDR3 extends over 14 amino acids. Germline V gene data show CDR1 as MNHNY and CDR2 as SVGAGI (reference sequence). The CDR3 DNA reads as TGTGCCAGCAGTTACTCCGGGGGAAACTACGAGCAGTACTTC. Residues: CASSYSGGNYEQYF.

This chain links TRBV3-1 (or the pseudogene TRBV3-2) with TRBJ2-2; D is possibly TRBD2 (6 bases). The ends were cut back, 1 base at V and 6 bases at J, with 9 bases in the middle. There are 14 residues in the CDR3. Germline V gene lookup returns CDR1 LGHDT and CDR2 YNNKEL (reference sequence). The CDR3 DNA reads as TGTGCCAGCAGCCAAGTTAGCGGATCCGGGGAGCTGTTTTTT. Translating it yields CASSQVSGSGELFF.

This sequence joins TRBV7-9 and TRBJ2-7; D possibly corresponds to TRBD2 (6 bases). Germline values: CDR1 SEHNR, CDR2 FQNEAQ (reference sequence). Trimming removed 1 base from V and 4 bases from J, with 11 bases in between. The CDR3 runs 14 residues. The DNA for the CDR3 is TGTGCCAGCAGCTTAGTGGGGGGTGGTTACGAGCAGTACTTC. Its translation: CASSLVGGGYEQYF.

The chain has TRBV5-1 and TRBJ1-5; D call uncertain. The CDR3 length is 14 residues. Trimming removed 0 bases at V and 5 bases at J, with 9 bases between. Germline V lookup: CDR1 SGHRS, CDR2 YFSETQ. The CDR3 loop reads CASSLDSQYQPQHF. The CDR3 DNA follows: TGCGCCAGCAGCTTGGACAGCCAGTATCAGCCCCAGCATTTT.

CDR3 coding DNA: TGCAGCGTTGATAACAGGCCGGCCTACAATGAGCAGTTCTTC. As protein: CSVDNRPAYNEQFF. V and J are TRBV29-1 and TRBJ2-1; D possibly corresponds to TRBD1 (5 bases). The CDR3 runs 14 residues. V lost 3 bases to trimming and J lost 2 bases, with 11 bases between them. Germline loops: CDR1 SQVTM, CDR2 ANQGSEA.

The chain combines TRBV7-3 with TRBJ1-6, with 9 nucleotides matching TRBD1. This CDR3 is built from 19 residues. The V and J ends lost 6 bases and 8 bases, in that order; junction bases with no gene match: 20. Germline CDR1 and CDR2: SGHTA and FQGTGA. The CDR3 spells CASRLVVPGQGIRHSPLHF. CDR3 bases: TGTGCCAGCAGACTAGTGGTCCCGGGACAGGGTATTAGGCATTCACCCCTCCACTTT.

The J gene is TRBJ2-7, the V gene TRBV3-1 (or the pseudogene TRBV3-2); TRBD2 matches at 9 bases. The CDR3 totals 17 residues. From germline, CDR1 is LGHDT and CDR2 YNNKEL (reference sequence). The V and J ends lost 4 bases and 6 bases, in that order; junction bases with no gene match: 16. CDR3 sequence (DNA): TGTGCCAGCAGCCCCCGCGGGGGGGCCCGGGTCTCTCTCGAGCAGTACTTC. Its protein is CASSPRGGARVSLEQYF.

The chain links TRBV6-5 to TRBJ1-2; D is unresolved. The V end was cut by 6 bases, the J end by 4 bases, with 15 bases between. This CDR3 comprises 14 residues. Germline CDR1 reads MNHEY; CDR2 reads SVGAGI. CDR3 in amino acids: CASRLFSTGYGYTF. In DNA form, the CDR3 reads TGTGCCAGCAGACTCTTTTCCACGGGCTATGGCTACACCTTC.

J is TRBJ2-7 and V is TRBV3-1 (or the pseudogene TRBV3-2); possibly TRBD2 for D (6 bases). Germline values: CDR1 LGHDT, CDR2 YNNKEL (reference sequence). The CDR3 is 17 residues long. V lost 0 bases and J 5 bases, leaving 20 bases between the germline ends. CDR3 DNA sequence: TGTGCCAGCAGCCAAGATTATTCGGGGGATAACGTTAACGAGCAGTACTTC. Its protein product is CASSQDYSGDNVNEQYF.

The CDR3 nucleotides read TGTGCCAGCAGCTTAGACGGGACTAGCGGGGAAGGAGAGACCCAGTACTTC. This translates into CASSLDGTSGEGETQYF. This rearrangement joins TRBV7-2 to TRBJ2-5; 13 bases fit TRBD2. Per germline, CDR1 SGHTA and CDR2 FQGNSA. J gave up 4 bases and V 1 base, and 6 bases lay outside the gene matches. The CDR3 length is 17 residues.

The chain recombines TRBV27 with TRBJ2-4; 9 bases fit TRBD1. V was pared by 9 bases and J by 6 bases, with 15 bases of the junction left unmatched. Germline V gene sequence: CDR1 MNHEY, CDR2 SMNVEV (reference sequence). The CDR3 length is 16 residues. The CDR3 protein is CASRNPNLGQGNIQYF. DNA for the CDR3: TGTGCCAGTCGGAACCCCAACTTGGGACAGGGAAACATTCAGTACTTC.

This clone appeared a single time. The rearrangement uses TRBV12-3 or TRBV12-4 and TRBJ1-2; D not resolved. Trimming stripped 1 base from V and 2 bases from J, with 5 bases between. This CDR3 region has 13 residues. Here the CDR3 DNA reads TGTGCCAGCAGTTTAGGGCCAAACTATGGCTACACCTTC. This sequence encodes CASSLGPNYGYTF.

The chain uses TRBV30 and TRBJ1-5; possibly TRBD1 for D (5 bases). Germline V lookup: CDR1 GTSNPN, CDR2 SVGIG (reference sequence). There are 18 residues in the CDR3. Between the trimmed V and J ends, which lost 2 bases and 2 bases, there was a span of 22 bases. The CDR3 loop reads CAWSFSRRRQSRNQPQHF. The CDR3 coding sequence is TGTGCCTGGAGTTTTTCCCGACGCAGACAGTCACGCAATCAGCCCCAGCATTTT. The variable domain in full, completed from reference TRBV30 and TRBJ1-5, reads SQTIHQWPATLVQPVGSPLSLECTVEGTSNPNLYWYRQAAGRGLQLLFYSVGIGQISSEVPQNLSASRPQDRQFILSSKKLLLSDSGFYLCAWSFSRRRQSRNQPQHFGDGTRLSIL.

This chain connects TRBV6-5 to TRBJ2-1, with TRBD1 matching 7 bases. This CDR3 has 15 amino acids. V was clipped by 8 bases and J by 5 bases; unmatched bases: 12. Germline CDR1 MNHEY, CDR2 SVGAGI. The CDR3 DNA reads TGTGCCAGCGTTCCCAGGGACAGCCGGGACAATGAGCAGTTCTTC. Its protein is CASVPRDSRDNEQFF.

The V and J genes are TRBV6-6 and TRBJ2-2; 11 bases are shared with TRBD2. The CDR3 runs 15 residues. Germline CDR1 MNHNY, CDR2 SVGAGI (reference sequence). V gave up 5 bases and J gave up 4 bases; unmatched junction bases: 3. In nucleotides, the CDR3 is TGTGCCAGCAGTACTAGCGGGGGTGTCACCGGGGAGCTGTTTTTT. It codes for CASSTSGGVTGELFF.